This T cell receptor beta chain originates from a study of T cell repertoires in cytomegalovirus infection. This clonotype was picked up a small number of times. TCRdb recomputed calls from the reads with MiXCR, one row per CDR3 protein. The sample has 130,000 or so distinct CDR3 sequences; 5% to 6.5% are singletons. Sequencing used PBMCs. This receptor was taken from a human donor in good health (CMV status not recorded). Some clones in this sample may be carry-over from other donors' samples.

CDR3 sequence (DNA): TGTGCCAGCTCACCAATGTACGAGACCGGGAAAAAAGAGACCCAGTACTTC. It is translated as CASSPMYETGKKETQYF. The chain uses TRBV18 and TRBJ2-5; a weak D match, TRBD2 (5 bases). V was trimmed by 2 bases and J by 3 bases, leaving 19 bases between them. This CDR3 is 17 amino acids long. CDR1 KGHSH and CDR2 LQKENI come from the germline V gene.